The 4 T cell receptor beta chains below all came from one sample that was sequenced in a study of T cell changes during pregnancy in multiple sclerosis. Method: immunoSEQ multiplex PCR; TCRdb's copy keeps in-frame clones and lacks some. Of approximately 63,000 clones detected, 90% to 95% appear once; the ten largest clones hold about 2.3%. The sequences come from peripheral blood, collected in the third trimester of pregnancy. These receptors were taken from a female donor in good health, enrolled as a control in a pregnancy study.

V usage is TRBV6-5 and J usage is TRBJ2-1; 10 bases map to TRBD2. This CDR3 spans 15 amino acids. Germline V CDR1 and CDR2: MNHEY, SVGAGI. V gave up 5 bases and J gave up 1 base; unmatched junction bases: 2. The chain's CDR3 is CASSKGLASYNEQFF. CDR3 DNA: TGTGCCAGCAGTAAGGGACTAGCGTCCTACAATGAGCAGTTCTTC.

The chain recombines TRBV15 with TRBJ2-5; D is unresolved. The V and J ends lost 4 bases and 0 bases respectively, with 6 bases between them. This CDR3 contains 13 residues. CDR1 and CDR2 from the germline V gene are LNHNV and YYDKDF (reference sequence). The CDR3 protein is CATSNLYQETQYF. The CDR3 DNA reads as TGTGCCACCAGCAATCTATACCAAGAGACCCAGTACTTC.

The V and J genes are TRBV7-8 and TRBJ2-7; 8 bases map to TRBD1. The CDR3 extends over 13 amino acids. Germline V gene data show CDR1 as SGHVS and CDR2 as FQNEAQ. J gave up 6 bases and V 2 bases, and 3 bases lay outside the gene matches. CDR3 nucleotide sequence: TGTGCCAGCAGCTTACCAGGGGGCCCCGAGCAGTACTTC. Translated, it gives CASSLPGGPEQYF.

V usage is TRBV7-2 and J usage is TRBJ1-3, with a possible D match to TRBD1 (5 bases). Deletions cut 4 bases from V and 0 bases from J, with 13 bases between. Germline CDR1 and CDR2: SGHTA and FQGNSA. The CDR3 is 16 residues long. The DNA for the CDR3 is TGTGCCAGCAGCTCCCGACAGAGCCTCTCTGGAAACACCATATATTTT. This codes for CASSSRQSLSGNTIYF.